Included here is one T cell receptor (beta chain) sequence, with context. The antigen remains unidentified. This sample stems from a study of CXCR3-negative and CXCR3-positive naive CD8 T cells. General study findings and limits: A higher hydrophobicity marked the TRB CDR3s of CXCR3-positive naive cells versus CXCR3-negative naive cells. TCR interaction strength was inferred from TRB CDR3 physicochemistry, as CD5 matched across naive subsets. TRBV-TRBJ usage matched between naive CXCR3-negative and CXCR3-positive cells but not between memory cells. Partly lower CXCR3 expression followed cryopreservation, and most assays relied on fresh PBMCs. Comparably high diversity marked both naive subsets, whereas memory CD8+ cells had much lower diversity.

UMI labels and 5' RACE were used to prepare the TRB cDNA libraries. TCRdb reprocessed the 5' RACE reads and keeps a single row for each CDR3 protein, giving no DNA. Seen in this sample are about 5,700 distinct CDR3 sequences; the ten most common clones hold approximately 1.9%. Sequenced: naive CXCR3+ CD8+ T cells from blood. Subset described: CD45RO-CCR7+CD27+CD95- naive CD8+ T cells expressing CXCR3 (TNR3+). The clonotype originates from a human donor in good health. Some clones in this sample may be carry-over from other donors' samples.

CDR3 loop: CASSQKTGLSYEQYF. The V gene is TRBV6-5, the J gene TRBJ2-7; TCRdb's D call, TRBD1, is unchecked because there is no DNA. The CDR3 is 15 residues long. Germline assignment: CDR1 MNHEY and CDR2 SVGAGI.